These 29 T cell receptor beta chains were sequenced from one sample in a study of T cells expressing NK-cell markers. TCRdb re-called the 5' RACE reads and catalogs CDR3 proteins one per entry, DNA excluded. The table for this sample gives about 260,000 distinct CDR3 sequences. The material sequenced was blood T cells: a sorted CD56 or NKG2C T cell subset, CD4+ or CD8+ T cells, or bulk PBMC T cells (not recorded which). The receptors were sampled from a young man in good health.

The chain has TRBV12-3 or TRBV12-4 and TRBJ2-5; the D call of TRBD1 rests on TCRdb alone, since no DNA is present to check it. CDR3 size: 15 residues. The CDR3: CASSESGRGPETQYF.

V and J are TRBV29-1 and TRBJ1-2. CDR3 size: 13 residues. Germline lookup yields CDR1 SQVTM and CDR2 ANQGSEA. This CDR3 is CSADVGLAYGYTF.

J is TRBJ1-6 and V is TRBV7-2. Germline V gene sequence: CDR1 SGHTA, CDR2 FQGNSA. CDR3 length: 15 residues. The CDR3 is CASTGGVSYNSPLHF.

J is TRBJ2-3 and V is TRBV18; checking the TCRdb D call of TRBD1 is not possible without DNA. In germline, CDR1 is KGHSH, CDR2 LQKENI. The CDR3 runs 15 residues. The CDR3 is CASSFLSEGTDTQYF.

J is TRBJ2-7 and V is TRBV21-1; the D call of TRBD1 rests on TCRdb alone, since no DNA is present to check it. TRBV21-1 is given as a pseudogene. CDR3 length: 12 amino acids. CDR3 amino acids: CAGGQGADEQYF.

The genes are TRBV6-2 or TRBV6-3 and TRBJ2-1; the D call of TRBD2 rests on TCRdb alone, since no DNA is present to check it. CDR1 and CDR2 (germline): MNHEY, SVGEGT. This CDR3 has 21 amino acids. The CDR3 reads CASSYSKGGGSLAGPRQWQFF.

This chain connects TRBV29-1 to TRBJ2-1; there is no DNA to check the TCRdb D call of TRBD2. CDR3 size: 13 residues. The germline V gene encodes CDR1 SQVTM and CDR2 ANQGSEA. CDR3 residues: CSVRLAGPLSQFF.

The rearrangement joins TRBV12-3 or TRBV12-4 to TRBJ2-7; TCRdb picks TRBD1, but there is no DNA to check that call. This CDR3 region has 14 residues. CDR3 sequence reads: CASSVQGLAYEQYF.

J is TRBJ2-4 and V is TRBV20-1; the D call from TCRdb, TRBD2, cannot be confirmed without DNA. Germline V gene lookup returns CDR1 DFQATT and CDR2 SNEGSKA (reference sequence). This CDR3 comprises 15 residues. The CDR3 sequence: CSAAPIAGGPSIQYF.

The rearrangement links TRBV6-5 to TRBJ2-3; as DNA is missing, the TRBD2 call by TCRdb cannot be tested. Germline V gene lookup returns CDR1 MNHEY and CDR2 SVGAGI. This CDR3 is 18 amino acids long. CDR3 region: CASSSLPGGWMSTDTQYF.

V usage is TRBV11-3 and J usage is TRBJ2-2. The germline V gene encodes CDR1 SGHNT and CDR2 YENEEA. CDR3 length equals 15 residues. The CDR3 here is CASSFGRTVSGELFF.

The V and J genes are TRBV20-1 and TRBJ2-1; TCRdb indicates TRBD2, and absent DNA this call remains unverified. CDR3 size: 19 residues. Germline V lookup: CDR1 DFQATT, CDR2 SNEGSKA (reference sequence). The CDR3 region is CSARDPTSGSSRSYNEQFF.

This sequence joins TRBV6-2 or TRBV6-3 and TRBJ1-1. The CDR3 contains 13 residues. CDR1 and CDR2 (germline): MNHEY, SVGEGT. CDR3 in amino acids: CASSYSMNTEAFF.

J is TRBJ1-6 and V is TRBV25-1; TCRdb calls TRBD1, which cannot be checked without DNA. Germline V lookup: CDR1 MGHDK, CDR2 SYGVNS. The length of the CDR3 is 16 residues. This CDR3 reads CASSESTGQGKSPLHF.

The rearrangement uses TRBV18 and TRBJ2-3; TCRdb reports TRBD2, a call that lacks DNA to check it against. The germline gives CDR1 KGHSH, CDR2 LQKENI. The CDR3 consists of 16 residues. Here the CDR3 reads CASSPSRVAGVDTQYF.

The V call is TRBV3-1, the J call TRBJ2-1. Germline CDR1 reads LGHDT; CDR2 reads YNNKEL (reference sequence). The CDR3 runs 14 residues. CDR3 in amino acids: CASSQVPTRNEQFF.

The genes are TRBV11-3 and TRBJ2-1; without DNA, the TCRdb call of TRBD2 cannot be checked. In germline, CDR1 is SGHNT, CDR2 YENEEA. The CDR3 covers 14 residues. CDR3 protein: CASSPGRGRNEQFF.

CDR3 residues: CASSQLQGANYGYTF. The chain combines TRBV5-5 with TRBJ1-2; TCRdb's D call, TRBD1, is unchecked because there is no DNA. The germline CDR1 and CDR2 sequences are SGHKS and YYEKEE (reference sequence). CDR3 length: 15 residues.

The genes are TRBV20-1 and TRBJ2-1; the D gene TCRdb calls, TRBD2, cannot be checked with no DNA. The CDR3 contains 14 residues. Germline CDR1 reads DFQATT; CDR2 reads SNEGSKA (reference sequence). CDR3 sequence: CSAPTGTRTDEQFF.

The V call is TRBV20-1, the J call TRBJ2-3; TCRdb outputs TRBD1, but without DNA this stays unchecked. In germline, CDR1 is DFQATT, CDR2 SNEGSKA (reference sequence). The CDR3 sequence is 15 residues long. This CDR3 reads CSARDPGQGAHTQYF.

The rearrangement links TRBV11-2 to TRBJ2-2; the TRBD1 assignment by TCRdb is unverifiable without DNA. Germline CDR1 and CDR2: SGHAT and FQNNGV. The CDR3 has 17 amino acids. The chain's CDR3 is CASSLVAAGGVTGELFF.

This chain links TRBV7-2 with TRBJ1-1; no DNA is available, so the TRBD1 call from TCRdb remains unchecked. CDR3 length: 15 amino acids. CDR1 is SGHTA, CDR2 FQGNSA, per germline. The CDR3 loop reads CASSLRQGADTEAFF.

V and J are TRBV7-9 and TRBJ1-5. In germline, CDR1 is SEHNR, CDR2 FQNEAQ (reference sequence). The CDR3 runs 12 residues. The CDR3 protein is CASSSGVGEVHF.

This chain connects TRBV5-6 to TRBJ2-2; TCRdb lists TRBD2, though no DNA is available to test this call. The germline V gene has CDR1 SGHDT and CDR2 YYEEEE. This CDR3 has 16 residues. The CDR3 region is CASSFAGVGDTGELFF. Variable domain in full (rest from reference TRBV5-6 and TRBJ2-2): DAGVTQSPTHLIKTRGQQVTLRCSPKSGHDTVSWYQQALGQGPQFIFQYYEEEERQRGNFPDRFSGHQFPNYSSELNVNALLLGDSALYLCASSFAGVGDTGELFFGEGSRLTVL.

The V and J genes are TRBV5-6 and TRBJ2-5. Germline loops: CDR1 SGHDT, CDR2 YYEEEE. CDR3 length: 15 amino acids. CDR3 loop: CASSLQQLYQETQYF.

The genes are TRBV20-1 and TRBJ2-1; TCRdb proposes TRBD2, but this gene call is untestable without DNA. The CDR3 is made up of 16 amino acids. From germline, CDR1 is DFQATT and CDR2 SNEGSKA (reference sequence). CDR3 sequence: CSARPTWSGRDNEQFF.

The V gene is TRBV12-3 or TRBV12-4, the J gene TRBJ2-1. CDR3 size: 15 residues. This CDR3 reads CASEDGGRFYNEQFF.

The chain couples TRBV24-1 to TRBJ2-1; TCRdb returns TRBD2, unconfirmable since there is no DNA. Per germline, CDR1 KGHDR and CDR2 SFDVKD. The CDR3 loop spans 16 amino acids. CDR3: CATSESRDQRGNEQFF.

J is TRBJ2-5 and V is TRBV18. Germline V gene data show CDR1 as KGHSH and CDR2 as LQKENI. The CDR3 runs 14 residues. This CDR3 is CASSSNFARETQYF.